The clone carrying this T cell receptor beta chain was recorded only once. The antigen remains undetermined. Repertoires were generated with immunoSEQ multiplex PCR, while TCRdb's copy carries only in-frame clones and drops some. The table lists around 120,000 clones, over 75% of them singletons. This entry comes from a study of T cell responses to AZD1222 COVID-19 vaccine. Study conclusions and caveats: The donor group comprised mostly white British people and more females; the analysis possibly underestimated clonal diversity.

The germline gives CDR1 LNHDA, CDR2 SQIVND (reference sequence). CDR3 length: 14 residues. Deletions cut 3 bases from V and 4 bases from J, with 12 bases between. The sample was peripheral blood, taken on day 0 of AZD1222 vaccination. This chain uses TRBV19 with TRBJ1-2, with D unresolved. This TCR derives from an adult in good health. CDR3 DNA: TGTGCCAGTAGTATCGCGGTTAGCAGCTATGGCTACACCTTC. It is translated as CASSIAVSSYGYTF.